This TCR beta chain is drawn from a study of long-term antiretroviral therapy in people with HIV. Whole-study findings and limits: Transplant donor controls retained higher diversity, though diversity increased after ART. Repertoires in HIV (unlike those of controls) had narrower CDR3 length ranges.

A remark on this clone: The antigen is undetermined.

CDR3 length equals 12 residues. Germline V gene lookup returns CDR1 WSHSY and CDR2 SAAADI. Survey level was the resolution at which the v3.0 immunoSEQ assay ran. Assay: immunoSEQ multiplex PCR; the TCRdb copy retains only in-frame clones and omits some. The sample records approximately 26,000 clones, around 83% being singletons. This clonotype originated in a man in his fifties or sixties with HIV. J is TRBJ1-3 and V is TRBV10-2; D remains unclear. The sample here was unsorted PBMCs, taken 2.9 years after starting antiretroviral therapy. Here the CDR3 reads CAATSSGNTIYF. The CDR3 nucleotides are TGCGCTGCGACGAGCTCTGGAAACACCATATATTTT.